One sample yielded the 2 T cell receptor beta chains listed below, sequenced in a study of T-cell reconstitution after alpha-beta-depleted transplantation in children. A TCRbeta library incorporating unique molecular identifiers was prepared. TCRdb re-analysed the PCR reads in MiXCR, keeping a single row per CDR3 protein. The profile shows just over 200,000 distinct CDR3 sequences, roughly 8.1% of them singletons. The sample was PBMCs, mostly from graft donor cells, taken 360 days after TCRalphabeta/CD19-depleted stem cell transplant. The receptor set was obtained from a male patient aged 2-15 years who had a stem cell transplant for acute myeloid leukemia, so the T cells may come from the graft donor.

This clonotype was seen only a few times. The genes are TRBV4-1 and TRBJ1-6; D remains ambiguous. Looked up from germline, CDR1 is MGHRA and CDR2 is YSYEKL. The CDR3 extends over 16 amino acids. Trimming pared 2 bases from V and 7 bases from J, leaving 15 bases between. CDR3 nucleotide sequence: TGCGCCAGCAGCCAATACTCCGGGATTAGCAATTCACCCCTCCACTTT. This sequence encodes CASSQYSGISNSPLHF.

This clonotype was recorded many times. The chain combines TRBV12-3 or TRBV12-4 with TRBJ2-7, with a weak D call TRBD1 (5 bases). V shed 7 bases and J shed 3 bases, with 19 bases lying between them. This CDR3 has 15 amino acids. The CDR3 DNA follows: TGTGCCAGCACCTCAGGGCGAGTAACCCTCTACGAGCAGTACTTC. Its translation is CASTSGRVTLYEQYF.